These 5 T cell receptor beta chains were sequenced from one sample in a study of T cell repertoires in cytomegalovirus infection. TCRdb re-called the reads through MiXCR, storing one row per CDR3 protein. This sample yields under 150,000 distinct CDR3 sequences, of which roughly 9% are seen a single time; roughly 9.1% belongs to the top ten. Sequencing used PBMCs. Receptors were obtained from a human donor in good health (CMV status not recorded). Some clones in this sample may be carry-over from other donors' samples.

This clonotype was detected ten times or more. The chain uses TRBV19 and TRBJ2-1; no firm D call. Trimming cost V 8 bases and J 8 bases, with 16 bases left between them. The CDR3 spans 13 residues. Germline V gene lookup returns CDR1 LNHDA and CDR2 SQIVND (reference sequence). CDR3 bases: TGTGCCAGTCTACAAAGCCTTGGGGATGAGCAGTTCTTC. Protein sequence: CASLQSLGDEQFF.

In this sample, this clonotype turned up a few times. The chain uses TRBV20-1 and TRBJ2-5; 8 positions match TRBD2. V shed 6 bases, J shed 4 bases, and the junction held 10 bases outside the gene matches. Germline CDR1 DFQATT, CDR2 SNEGSKA (reference sequence). CDR3 length: 14 amino acids. CDR3 loop: CSAPQPRGGETQYF. The CDR3 DNA is TGCAGTGCCCCCCAGCCCCGGGGGGGAGAGACCCAGTACTTC.

This clonotype was seen at least ten times. Here the CDR3 reads CASSPQGPRNQPQHF. CDR3 nucleotide sequence: TGTGCCAGCAGTCCTCAGGGGCCGCGCAATCAGCCCCAGCATTTT. The V and J genes are TRBV28 and TRBJ1-5, with a weak D call TRBD1 (6 bases). The CDR3 has 15 residues. Germline V lookup: CDR1 MDHEN, CDR2 SYDVKM. The V gene lost 5 bases and the J gene lost 2 bases, with 13 bases spanning the gap.

The sample holds many counts of this clonotype. The chain combines TRBV7-2 with TRBJ1-6, with 7 bases matching TRBD1. The CDR3 sequence is 16 residues long. Per germline, CDR1 SGHTA and CDR2 FQGNSA. The V segment lost 4 bases and the J segment 8 bases; nucleotides outside the gene matches: 11. In nucleotides, the CDR3 is TGTGCCAGCAGCTCTATACAGGGGATACGGGATTCACCCCTCCACTTT. It specifies CASSSIQGIRDSPLHF.

There are many counts of this clonotype. V is TRBV29-1 and J is TRBJ1-1; TRBD1 agrees at 7 bases. Germline lookup yields CDR1 SQVTM and CDR2 ANQGSEA. This CDR3 contains 14 residues. Losses at the gene ends were 0 bases for V and 2 bases for J; bases not matched to a gene: 3. In nucleotides, the CDR3 is TGCAGCGTTGAAGACCAGGGGGGAAACACTGAAGCTTTCTTT. Its protein product is CSVEDQGGNTEAFF.